Here is one T cell receptor beta chain with its context. The data derive from a study of T cell changes during pregnancy in multiple sclerosis. Germline values: CDR1 LNHDA, CDR2 SQIVND (reference sequence). The CDR3 has 15 amino acids. V was cut by 3 bases and J by 0 bases, with 9 bases left in between. Libraries were prepared by immunoSEQ multiplex PCR; TCRdb keeps only in-frame clonotypes and omits some of them. Of 35,000 to 40,000 clones listed, just over 85% were seen once; the top ten hold less than 1.5%. The chain recombines TRBV19 with TRBJ1-5, with a weak D call TRBD1 (5 bases). The sample here was CD4+ T cells from peripheral blood mononuclear cells, taken before pregnancy. The sequence was collected from a female donor with multiple sclerosis, enrolled in a pregnancy study. The CDR3: CASSIVTDSNQPQHF. In nucleotides, the CDR3 is TGTGCCAGTAGTATTGTGACAGATAGCAATCAGCCCCAGCATTTT.